The T cell receptor (beta chain) described here comes from a study of graft-versus-host responses after intestinal transplantation listed by TCRdb under 2021. With regard to the full study: Multivisceral, liver-intestinal, or isolated intestinal transplants were received by the recipients. A peak of at least 4% donor T cells among recipient peripheral blood mononuclear cells was the definition used for donor T cell macrochimerism. Graft-versus-host and host-versus-graft alloreactive T cell clones were tracked in the graft, circulation and bone marrow after intestinal transplantation using bulk TCR-beta CDR3 sequencing. Anti-thymocyte globulin induction was given to all recipients, followed by maintenance tacrolimus and steroids for 2 to 4 years. To identify alloreactive clones, pre-transplant mixed lymphocyte reaction products were sequenced and then compared with unstimulated pre-transplant donor and recipient T cells. A cohort of more than 20 intestinal transplant recipients, including one retransplant, was enrolled, and a few patients lacking pretransplant specimens were excluded. Samples from a few later patients were sequenced in-house on an Illumina MiSeq with MiXCR processing rather than by the commercial service. Summary of the overall study and its limitations: GvH clones were detected in recipient bone marrow, and some of these GvH clones were observed earlier in ileal mucosa or blood, consistent with an intestinal mucosal origin. Conclusions were limited by the relatively low number and heterogeneity of intestinal transplant patients. Early after transplant, peak levels of circulating GvH clones were found to be associated with declines in HvG clones. In the allografts of patients with donor T cell macrochimerism, GvH to HvG T cell clonal ratios were high.

Turning to this clone: What antigen it recognizes has not been identified. No per-base quality is available; no much larger clone lies one base away.

The intended sense of this specimen's time point label: cells obtained before transplantation from donor or recipient. CD3+CD4+ and CD3+CD8+ populations were FACS-sorted from unstimulated pre-transplant donor and recipient cells taken from spleen or lymph nodes. Library creation used the immunoSEQ multiplex PCR assay. For most patients, genomic DNA was isolated with the Qiagen DNeasy Blood and Tissue Kit and sent frozen to Adaptive Biotechnologies for TCR sequencing. Adaptive Biotechnologies carried out high-throughput TCR-beta CDR3 sequencing of genomic DNA for most patients. In the original analysis: Adaptive's ImmunoSEQ software supplied the TCR sequencing data for 15 to 20 patients, while MiXCR and VDJtools were used to process three other patients. To correct CD4 versus CD8 sorting errors, sequences present in both subsets at a frequency ratio below 5:1 were removed. CDR3 nucleotide sequences shared by donor and recipient were removed because the origin of these sequences could not be assigned. At least 2-fold expansion over unstimulated cells and a minimum CFSE-low frequency of 0.002% (template counts) or 0.001% (read counts) were required for clones to be classified as alloreactive. Mappable clones were those detected in sequenced pre-transplant spleen, lymph node, or MLR CFSE-low populations of the donor or recipient. The cumulative frequency of alloreactive clones was calculated as a percentage of all sequences, weighted by copy number. TCRdb provides this immuneACCESS table in a form limited to in-frame rearrangements. Some clones are lacking; in checked studies, under half of them reflect an unresolved V gene, and why the rest are absent is not known. The D gene and trimming were derived from the DNA, and the V and J assignments and clone size from that table. The sample records tens of thousands of clones, roughly 92% of which are singletons. About 0.28% of the sample lies in the top ten.

Trimming at the junction amounts to 4 bases on V and 4 bases on J, and the germline ends lie 16 bases apart. The germline V gene provides CDR1 SQVTM and CDR2 ANQGSEA. Its CDR3 holds 14 amino acids, cysteine through phenylalanine. Only CDR3 DNA remains: 42 bases, in frame from the first base. This clonotype was sampled from a human donor who received an intestinal transplant. The sequencing used unstimulated CD4+ T cells sorted from spleen or lymph node cells, collected before intestinal transplant. Recombination connected TRBV29-1 to TRBJ1-2, with a weak D call of TRBD1 (5 bases match). The DNA sequence is as follows: TGCAGCGTTGGAGGGCGCGGGACCGTCTATGGCTACACCTTC. Translated, it gives CSVGGRGTVYGYTF.